Each of the 30 T cell receptor beta chains below was sequenced from the same sample in a study of OX40 agonist ivuxolimab in advanced cancers. TCRdb's table, derived via immunoSEQ multiplex PCR, lists solely in-frame clones and lacks some. This sample has around 66,000 clones; around 83% occur once, and the top ten carry about 7%. The material was CD4+ or CD8+ T cells sorted from blood, obtained in a trial of the OX40 agonist ivuxolimab. The receptors here all came from an adult with an advanced solid tumor such as melanoma, head and neck, liver or kidney cancer.

This chain links TRBV28 with TRBJ2-1; 12 nucleotides match TRBD2. The CDR3 sequence is 17 residues long. The V gene's germline CDR1 is MDHEN and CDR2 SYDVKM. Germline trimming cut 6 bases from V and 6 bases from J; bases unmatched to any gene: 12. CDR3: CASSSSLAGGPINEQFF. As DNA, the CDR3 is TGTGCCAGCAGCAGTAGCCTAGCGGGAGGGCCCATCAATGAGCAGTTCTTC.

This chain uses TRBV2 with TRBJ1-1, with D possibly matching TRBD1 (5 bases). The CDR3 totals 14 residues. With 6 bases removed from V and 5 bases from J, the gap between germline ends came to 16 bases. Germline CDR1 and CDR2: SNHLY and FYNNEI. Written as DNA, the CDR3 is TGTGCCAGCAGGACAGAAACTGGGGAGACTGAAGCTTTCTTT. This gives the protein CASRTETGETEAFF.

This clone was observed a handful of times. The chain recombines TRBV7-9 with TRBJ2-7, with 7 bases matching TRBD2. From germline, CDR1 is SEHNR and CDR2 FQNEAQ (reference sequence). V dropped 5 bases and J dropped 3; count of bases not matched to a gene: 10. This CDR3 contains 15 residues. The CDR3 reads CASSPQTSRIYEQYF. Here the CDR3 DNA reads TGTGCCAGCAGCCCTCAGACTAGCAGAATCTACGAGCAGTACTTC. Variable domain in full (rest from reference TRBV7-9 and TRBJ2-7): DTGVSQNPRHKITKRGQNVTFRCDPISEHNRLYWYRQTLGQGPEFLTYFQNEAQLEKSRLLSDRFSAERPKGSFSTLEIQRTEQGDSAMYLCASSPQTSRIYEQYFGPGTRLTVT.

J is TRBJ2-5 and V is TRBV2, with TRBD1 identical over 9 bases. From germline, CDR1 is SNHLY and CDR2 FYNNEI. V lost 4 bases and J lost 3; bases outside the gene matches: 0. There are 13 residues in the CDR3. The CDR3 DNA follows: TGTGCCAGCAGTGGGGACAGGGAAGAGACCCAGTACTTC. This codes for CASSGDREETQYF.

This rearrangement joins TRBV19 to TRBJ2-3; D uncertain. CDR3 length: 11 residues. The germline CDR1 and CDR2 sequences are LNHDA and SQIVND (reference sequence). Trimming pared 6 bases from V and 4 bases from J, leaving 5 bases between. The CDR3 protein is CASRRADTQYF. In DNA, the CDR3 is TGTGCCAGTAGGCGTGCAGATACGCAGTATTTT.

The chain links TRBV14 to TRBJ2-6; 8 bases map to TRBD1. The CDR3 totals 18 residues. Germline V CDR1 and CDR2: SGHDN, FVKESK. V lost 8 bases and J lost 0; bases outside the gene matches: 12. The CDR3 DNA is TGTGCCAGCGCCCCCCGGCAGGGGGCATTCTCTGGGGCCAACGTCCTGACTTTC. This gives the protein CASAPRQGAFSGANVLTF.

V and J are TRBV7-9 and TRBJ1-3; D possibly corresponds to TRBD1 (6 bases). CDR1 and CDR2 from the germline V gene are SEHNR and FQNEAQ (reference sequence). CDR3 length equals 19 residues. Deletions cut 2 bases from V and 0 bases from J, with 20 bases between. The CDR3 sequence: CASSLNQWGQMSSGNTIYF. In DNA form, the CDR3 reads TGTGCCAGCAGCTTAAATCAGTGGGGGCAGATGAGCTCTGGAAACACCATATATTTT.

The genes are TRBV4-2 and TRBJ1-4; 7 bases fit TRBD1. V shed 0 bases and J 7 bases; nucleotides not matched to a gene: 8. Per the germline V gene, CDR1 is LGHNA and CDR2 is YNFKEQ. There are 16 residues in the CDR3. In DNA, the CDR3 is TGTGCCAGCAGCCAAGATCTGCGACAGGGAAGTGAAAAACTGTTTTTT. Translated, it gives CASSQDLRQGSEKLFF.

The gene calls are TRBV19 and TRBJ1-1; D gene uncertain. V was trimmed by 3 bases and J by 6 bases, leaving 11 bases between them. The CDR3 has 13 residues. Per germline, CDR1 LNHDA and CDR2 SQIVND (reference sequence). The CDR3 region has the DNA TGTGCCAGTAGTATTCGGCTAGCCCCTGAAGCTTTCTTT. Protein product: CASSIRLAPEAFF.

The chain has TRBV4-1 and TRBJ1-3; 11 bases are a match to TRBD1. V was clipped by 4 bases and J by 8 bases; unmatched bases: 7. CDR1 is MGHRA, CDR2 YSYEKL, per germline. The CDR3 runs 15 residues. CDR3 DNA: TGCGCCAGCAGCCTTCGGGACAGGGGGGAAGACACCATATATTTT. Residues: CASSLRDRGEDTIYF.

The chain combines TRBV2 with TRBJ2-3, with TRBD2 as a possible D gene (5 bases). V shed 2 bases and J shed 3 bases, with 15 bases lying between them. This CDR3 comprises 16 residues. Germline CDR1 is SNHLY and CDR2 is FYNNEI. DNA of the CDR3: TGTGCCAGCAGTGAAAGGTCTACTAGGAGGACAGATACGCAGTATTTT. Its protein product is CASSERSTRRTDTQYF.

This chain uses TRBV7-2 with TRBJ2-2; 9 bases match TRBD1. The CDR3 covers 15 residues. Germline assignment: CDR1 SGHTA and CDR2 FQGNSA. J lost 6 bases, V lost 4 bases, and 6 bases had no gene match. The CDR3 DNA reads TGTGCCAGCAGCTACCGGGACAGGGACCCCGGGGAGCTGTTTTTT. Residues: CASSYRDRDPGELFF.

The chain carries TRBV27 and TRBJ1-1; D perhaps matches TRBD1 (6 bases). V lost 4 bases and J 4 bases, leaving 16 bases between the germline ends. CDR1 and CDR2 from the germline V gene are MNHEY and SMNVEV (reference sequence). There are 15 residues in the CDR3. DNA for the CDR3: TGTGCCAGCAGTTCCTCCTCCGGGGGGCCCACTGAAGCTTTCTTT. It is translated as CASSSSSGGPTEAFF.

The chain employs TRBV13 and TRBJ2-7; 9 bases match TRBD1. The CDR3 consists of 15 residues. Trimming at V came to 2 bases and at J to 5 bases, leaving 7 bases not matched to a gene. The germline V gene encodes CDR1 PRHDT and CDR2 FYEKMQ (reference sequence). The CDR3 DNA reads as TGTGCCAGCAGCTTAACCGGGACAGGGTTCCACGAGCAGTACTTC. It yields the protein CASSLTGTGFHEQYF. The full variable domain, its missing parts supplied by reference TRBV13 and TRBJ2-7, is AAGVIQSPRHLIKEKRETATLKCYPIPRHDTVYWYQQGPGQDPQFLISFYEKMQSDKGSIPDRFSAQQFSDYHSELNMSSLELGDSALYFCASSLTGTGFHEQYFGPGTRLTVT.

The V call is TRBV5-8, the J call TRBJ2-2; 8 bases are shared with TRBD2. The CDR3 covers 14 residues. The trim removed 6 bases at V and 3 bases at J, leaving 4 bases unmatched. Looked up from germline, CDR1 is SGHTS and CDR2 is YDEGEE. CDR3 in amino acids: CASNPGRDTGELFF. DNA of the CDR3: TGTGCCAGCAACCCCGGGAGGGACACCGGGGAGCTGTTTTTT. The full variable domain, in which reference TRBV5-8 and TRBJ2-2 provide the parts outside the CDR3, is EAGVTQSPTHLIKTRGQQATLRCSPISGHTSVYWYQQALGLGLQFLLWYDEGEERNRGNFPPRFSGRQFPNYSSELNVNALELEDSALYLCASNPGRDTGELFFGEGSRLTVL.

The J gene is TRBJ2-7, the V gene TRBV6-1; D assignment may be TRBD1 or TRBD2 (6 bases each). This CDR3 has 14 residues. The V and J ends lost 7 bases and 3 bases respectively, with 16 bases between them. Per germline, CDR1 MNHNS and CDR2 SASEGT. CDR3 loop: CASKERGEVYEQYV. CDR3 sequence (DNA): TGTGCCAGCAAAGAAAGGGGGGAAGTCTACGAGCAGTACGTC.

The chain is built from TRBV18 and TRBJ2-5; TRBD2 aligns across 10 bases. The CDR3 has 16 amino acids. V was pared by 2 bases and J by 3 bases, with 6 bases of the junction left unmatched. Germline assignment: CDR1 KGHSH and CDR2 LQKENI. CDR3 residues: CASSPSSGGSKETQYF. The CDR3 region has the DNA TGTGCCAGCTCACCATCTAGCGGGGGATCAAAAGAGACCCAGTACTTC.

The chain joins TRBV5-1 to TRBJ1-1; D gene uncertain. This CDR3 is built from 14 residues. Germline assignment: CDR1 SGHRS and CDR2 YFSETQ. Trimming cost V 0 bases and J 4 bases, with 10 bases left between them. The CDR3 loop is CASSLEGLGTEAFF. The CDR3 nucleotides are TGCGCCAGCAGCTTGGAGGGTCTAGGCACTGAAGCTTTCTTT.

The chain joins TRBV5-4 to TRBJ2-5; TRBD2 aligns across 10 bases. Germline lookup yields CDR1 SGHNT and CDR2 YYREEE (reference sequence). This CDR3 contains 16 residues. V was clipped by 5 bases and J by 5 bases; unmatched bases: 12. CDR3 nucleotide sequence: TGTGCCAGCAGACCAGGCGTAGCGGGGGGTGACGAGACCCAGTACTTC. It specifies CASRPGVAGGDETQYF. Combining the CDR3 with reference TRBV5-4 and TRBJ2-5 gives the whole variable domain ETGVTQSPTHLIKTRGQQVTLRCSSQSGHNTVSWYQQALGQGPQFIFQYYREEENGRGNFPPRFSGLQFPNYSSELNVNALELDDSALYLCASRPGVAGGDETQYFGPGTRLLVL.

This clone was recorded many times. The chain has TRBV7-2 and TRBJ1-1, with D perhaps matching TRBD1 (6 bases). Germline V gene data show CDR1 as SGHTA and CDR2 as FQGNSA. Trimming removed 4 bases from V and 5 bases from J, with 14 bases in between. CDR3 size: 14 residues. Here the CDR3 reads CASSSGQFGTEAFF. DNA of the CDR3: TGTGCCAGCAGCTCTGGACAGTTCGGGACTGAAGCTTTCTTT.

The gene calls are TRBV29-1 and TRBJ2-3; unclear D gene. V shed 3 bases and J shed 2 bases, with 12 bases lying between them. The CDR3 length is 14 residues. The V gene's germline CDR1 is SQVTM and CDR2 ANQGSEA. The CDR3 DNA sequence: TGCAGCGTTGAGGGAATATACCCCACAGATACGCAGTATTTT. Its translation: CSVEGIYPTDTQYF.

The gene calls are TRBV30 and TRBJ1-4; D not certain. V was pared by 5 bases and J by 8 bases, with 18 bases between. The CDR3 consists of 14 residues. The germline V gene encodes CDR1 GTSNPN and CDR2 SVGIG (reference sequence). CDR3 sequence: CAWAQGSRREKLFF. CDR3 DNA sequence: TGTGCCTGGGCGCAAGGGTCACGCCGAGAAAAACTGTTTTTT.

The chain is built from TRBV9 and TRBJ2-2; 8 bases line up with TRBD2. V was pared by 0 bases and J by 5 bases, with 6 bases of the junction left unmatched. Germline CDR1 is SGDLS and CDR2 is YYNGEE. The CDR3 spans 16 residues. CDR3 residues: CASSVGAGGWTGELFF. For the CDR3, the DNA is TGTGCCAGCAGCGTAGGGGCGGGAGGTTGGACCGGGGAGCTGTTTTTT.

This clone was seen only a few times. This chain links TRBV7-8 with TRBJ2-7, with a possible D match to TRBD2 (5 bases). Germline V lookup: CDR1 SGHVS, CDR2 FQNEAQ. The V gene lost 4 bases and the J gene lost 1 base, with 11 bases spanning the gap. This CDR3 comprises 14 residues. The CDR3 DNA sequence: TGTGCCAGCAGCTCCCGACGGACTTCCTACGAGCAGTACTTC. Its translation is CASSSRRTSYEQYF.

J is TRBJ1-2 and V is TRBV6-6, with 7 positions matching TRBD1. Germline V CDR1 and CDR2: MNHNY, SVGAGI (reference sequence). The CDR3 runs 14 residues. The V and J ends lost 7 bases and 4 bases, in that order; junction bases with no gene match: 9. CDR3 protein: CASNRQGQGYGYTF. The DNA for the CDR3 is TGTGCCAGCAATAGACAGGGTCAGGGCTATGGCTACACCTTC.

The chain has TRBV27 and TRBJ2-5, with TRBD2 identical over 11 bases. Germline CDR1 reads MNHEY; CDR2 reads SMNVEV (reference sequence). Trimming at V came to 5 bases and at J to 5 bases, leaving 7 bases not matched to a gene. CDR3 size: 15 residues. The DNA of the CDR3 is TGTGCCAGCAGTAACCCTAGCGGGGGGAAGGAGACCCAGTACTTC. It specifies CASSNPSGGKETQYF.

Comments on this clone: One junction end disagrees with the germline gene, perhaps due to a read error. J is TRBJ1-1 and V is TRBV5-4; weak D call: TRBD1 (5 bases). The CDR3 length is 13 residues. Germline loops: CDR1 SGHNT, CDR2 YYREEE (reference sequence). The CDR3 region is CTSSIDRNTEAFF. In nucleotides, the CDR3 is TGTACCAGCAGCATAGACAGGAACACTGAAGCTTTCTTT.

The genes are TRBV30 and TRBJ2-3; 9 nucleotides align to TRBD1. Trimming removed 5 bases from V and 5 bases from J; junction bases left unmatched: 5. Germline values: CDR1 GTSNPN, CDR2 SVGIG (reference sequence). This CDR3 contains 13 residues. The CDR3 sequence: CAWGTGSVDTQYF. CDR3 nucleotides: TGTGCCTGGGGGACAGGGTCTGTAGATACGCAGTATTTT.

The CDR3 region has the DNA TGTGCCAGCGGATTAGCGGGAGGGGGACAAGAGACCCAGTACTTC. Protein: CASGLAGGGQETQYF. The chain combines TRBV11-2 with TRBJ2-5; 11 bases are shared with TRBD2. Germline V lookup: CDR1 SGHAT, CDR2 FQNNGV. J lost 2 bases, V lost 8 bases, and 7 bases had no gene match. The CDR3 spans 15 residues.

The chain has TRBV5-1 and TRBJ1-2, with 10 bases lining up with TRBD1. The germline V gene has CDR1 SGHRS and CDR2 YFSETQ. V shed 0 bases and J 1 base; nucleotides not matched to a gene: 3. The CDR3 runs 16 residues. CDR3 in amino acids: CASSLGQGADNYGYTF. DNA for the CDR3: TGCGCCAGCAGCTTGGGACAGGGGGCCGATAACTATGGCTACACCTTC.